These 25 T cell receptor beta chains were sequenced from one sample in a study of cytomegalovirus exposure and HLA in healthy donors. Both 60 Vbeta primers and 13 Jbeta primers went into the PCR. Here immunoSEQ multiplex PCR was the method, and the copy in TCRdb shows in-frame clones only, minus some. The profile covers 150,000 to 200,000 clones, with about 72% appearing a single time and roughly 2% taken by the ten largest. What was sequenced was PBMCs. These receptors all stem from a man in his forties or fifties in good health and CMV-seropositive.

DNA of the CDR3: TGTGCCAGTAGTGTTAGCGGGGGGACAGAGACCCAGTACTTC. It yields the protein CASSVSGGTETQYF. The chain uses TRBV19 and TRBJ2-5, with 10 positions matching TRBD2. Trimming removed 5 bases from V and 4 bases from J; junction bases left unmatched: 4. There are 14 residues in the CDR3. The germline V gene has CDR1 LNHDA and CDR2 SQIVND (reference sequence).

The rearrangement links TRBV5-6 to TRBJ2-5, with 7 bases that match TRBD1. There are 15 residues in the CDR3. V lost 2 bases, J lost 5 bases, and 9 bases stayed unmatched. The germline V gene encodes CDR1 SGHDT and CDR2 YYEEEE. The CDR3 DNA sequence: TGTGCCAGCAGCTTTCAACTGACAGGGATGGAGACCCAGTACTTC. Translated: CASSFQLTGMETQYF. Full variable domain (rest looked up from reference TRBV5-6 and TRBJ2-5): DAGVTQSPTHLIKTRGQQVTLRCSPKSGHDTVSWYQQALGQGPQFIFQYYEEEERQRGNFPDRFSGHQFPNYSSELNVNALLLGDSALYLCASSFQLTGMETQYFGPGTRLLVL.

The chain recombines TRBV11-3 with TRBJ1-1; D is unclear. This CDR3 contains 13 residues. The germline gives CDR1 SGHNT, CDR2 YENEEA. Trimming pared 5 bases from V and 3 bases from J, leaving 10 bases between. The CDR3 region is CASSPSADTEAFF. The CDR3 DNA sequence: TGTGCCAGCAGCCCTTCCGCGGACACTGAAGCTTTCTTT.

V and J are TRBV5-6 and TRBJ2-2; tentatively, D is TRBD2 (6 bases). CDR3 length: 14 residues. The V end was cut by 0 bases, the J end by 7 bases, with 10 bases between. Per the germline V gene, CDR1 is SGHDT and CDR2 is YYEEEE. CDR3 in amino acids: CASSLVRGGGELFF. The CDR3 DNA reads as TGTGCCAGCAGCTTGGTTCGGGGAGGCGGGGAGCTGTTTTTT.

The rearrangement uses TRBV9 and TRBJ2-7, with D perhaps matching TRBD2 (5 bases). Germline V gene sequence: CDR1 SGDLS, CDR2 YYNGEE. Trimming took off 3 bases at V and 9 bases at J, with 10 bases between the two ends. The CDR3 has 11 amino acids. The CDR3 bases are TGTGCCAGCAGCGACACGAGGGTGCAGTACTTC. Its protein is CASSDTRVQYF.

This clone was observed a few times. The J gene is TRBJ2-5, the V gene TRBV12-5, with TRBD2 matching over 10 bases. The junction had 17 bases not matched to a gene; V was cut back by 11 bases and J by 5 bases. The CDR3 covers 16 residues. Germline V gene data show CDR1 as LGHNT and CDR2 as FRNRAP. The CDR3 coding sequence is TGTGCTCCCCCCTGGGGTAGCGGGGGGCCGGGGGAGACCCAGTACTTC. This translates into CAPPWGSGGPGETQYF.

The J gene is TRBJ2-5, the V gene TRBV4-3, with TRBD2 identical over 7 bases. The end of the DNA aligns better with TRBJ2-7, so the J call may be wrong. The CDR3 contains 15 residues. From germline, CDR1 is LGHNA and CDR2 YSLEER. The CDR3 DNA reads TGCGCCAGCAGCCGCGGACTAGATATCCTCTACGAGCAGTACTTC. Protein product: CASSRGLDILYEQYF.

J is TRBJ2-1 and V is TRBV30; 8 positions match TRBD1. Trimming removed 2 bases from V and 8 bases from J; junction bases left unmatched: 8. The V gene's germline CDR1 is GTSNPN and CDR2 SVGIG (reference sequence). This CDR3 is 14 amino acids long. In DNA form, the CDR3 reads TGTGCCTGGAGTCCTACAGGGGGAGGAGATGAGCAGTTCTTC. Translating it yields CAWSPTGGGDEQFF.

The V and J genes are TRBV18 and TRBJ1-2; 9 positions match TRBD1. Germline V gives CDR1 KGHSH, CDR2 LQKENI. The CDR3 runs to 16 residues. Trimming cost V 3 bases and J 8 bases; bases outside gene matches: 13. The CDR3 region is CASSPFGDRDTEGYTF. CDR3 nucleotides: TGTGCCAGCTCACCGTTCGGGGACAGGGACACAGAGGGCTACACCTTC.

In this sample, this clone turned up a few times. The CDR3 nucleotides read TGTGCCAGCAGCTTAGGGACAGGGGGTCCTCTATACAATGAGCAGTTCTTC. Its protein is CASSLGTGGPLYNEQFF. The rearrangement uses TRBV7-9 and TRBJ2-1; 10 positions match TRBD1. Germline values: CDR1 SEHNR, CDR2 FQNEAQ (reference sequence). The junction had 7 bases not matched to a gene; V was cut back by 1 base and J by 4 bases. This CDR3 is 17 amino acids long. The whole variable domain, remainder taken from reference TRBV7-9 and TRBJ2-1, is DTGVSQNPRHKITKRGQNVTFRCDPISEHNRLYWYRQTLGQGPEFLTYFQNEAQLEKSRLLSDRFSAERPKGSFSTLEIQRTEQGDSAMYLCASSLGTGGPLYNEQFFGPGTRLTVL.

The V call is TRBV19, the J call TRBJ2-3; tentatively, D is TRBD1 (7 bases). The V and J ends lost 7 bases and 0 bases respectively, with 11 bases between them. The CDR3 spans 14 residues. Germline V gene lookup returns CDR1 LNHDA and CDR2 SQIVND (reference sequence). CDR3 DNA: TGTGCCAGTACACAGGGGACTAGCACAGATACGCAGTATTTT. Translating it yields CASTQGTSTDTQYF.

V usage is TRBV4-3 and J usage is TRBJ1-1; 7 bases line up with TRBD1. The CDR3 length is 14 residues. The germline V gene encodes CDR1 LGHNA and CDR2 YSLEER. Trimming took 1 base from V and 7 from J; bases not matched to a gene: 6. The CDR3, as DNA: TGCGCCAGCAGCCAAGGTGAATGGACAGGTGAAGCTTTCTTT. Protein product: CASSQGEWTGEAFF.

This clone was picked up one time. The chain recombines TRBV18 with TRBJ2-1, with D perhaps matching TRBD2 (6 bases). V gave up 3 bases and J gave up 10 bases, with 10 bases separating them. Germline lookup yields CDR1 KGHSH and CDR2 LQKENI. This CDR3 comprises 12 residues. The CDR3 DNA reads as TGTGCCAGCTCACCCGGGACTCTGGAGCAGTTCTTC. It yields the protein CASSPGTLEQFF.

The rearrangement links TRBV5-1 to TRBJ1-3, with D possibly TRBD1 on 6 matching bases. V shed 2 bases and J shed 4 bases, with 16 bases lying between them. The CDR3 totals 16 residues. In germline, CDR1 is SGHRS, CDR2 YFSETQ. In nucleotides, the CDR3 is TGCGCCAGCAGCTTAACAACAGGGAGAGGGGGAAACACCATATATTTT. Translation: CASSLTTGRGGNTIYF. The complete variable domain, with remaining parts taken from reference TRBV5-1 and TRBJ1-3, reads KAGVTQTPRYLIKTRGQQVTLSCSPISGHRSVSWYQQTPGQGLQFLFEYFSETQRNKGNFPGRFSGRQFSNSRSEMNVSTLELGDSALYLCASSLTTGRGGNTIYFGEGSWLTVV.

The chain couples TRBV4-3 to TRBJ2-1, with 8 positions matching TRBD2. The CDR3 has 15 residues. The V gene end was trimmed by 4 bases and the J gene end by 7 bases; junction bases not matched to a gene: 9. CDR1 and CDR2 (germline): LGHNA, YSLEER. The CDR3 bases are TGCGCCAGCAGCCCCCCTGGCGGGGGGAGGAATGAGCAGTTCTTC. Translating gives CASSPPGGGRNEQFF.

The CDR3 here is CASSYEQGGGYTF. The CDR3 DNA follows: TGTGCCAGCAGTTACGAACAGGGTGGAGGCTACACCTTC. This chain connects TRBV6-5 to TRBJ1-2; a weak D match, TRBD1 (6 bases). From germline, CDR1 is MNHEY and CDR2 SVGAGI. The CDR3 loop spans 13 amino acids. V was pared by 2 bases and J by 8 bases, with 12 bases between.

Turning to this clone: The identical CDR3 is also encoded by other nucleotide sequences in the sample. The chain has TRBV18 and TRBJ1-5, with TRBD1 as a possible D gene (5 bases). Germline CDR1 and CDR2: KGHSH and LQKENI. V was clipped by 6 bases and J by 3 bases, with 9 bases between them. The CDR3 has 13 amino acids. CDR3 region: CASSQGLNQPQHF. The CDR3 DNA sequence: TGTGCCAGCTCGCAGGGTCTCAATCAGCCCCAGCATTTT.

This chain connects TRBV7-2 to TRBJ1-2; possibly TRBD1 for D (6 bases). This CDR3 has 15 residues. The germline V gene has CDR1 SGHTA and CDR2 FQGNSA. Trimming took 2 bases from V and 6 from J, leaving 16 bases between them. The DNA for the CDR3 is TGTGCCAGCAGCTTAAGGGGGGGCGCGGGGAATGGCTACACCTTC. Protein sequence: CASSLRGGAGNGYTF.

The sample holds a few counts of this clone. DNA of the CDR3: TGCGCCAGCAGCCAAGACCGACAGACGAGGACTAATGAAAAACTGTTTTTT. Protein: CASSQDRQTRTNEKLFF. The chain joins TRBV4-3 to TRBJ1-4; possible D gene TRBD1, 5 bases. The CDR3 has 17 amino acids. CDR1 is LGHNA, CDR2 YSLEER, per germline. The germline V and J ends were trimmed by 0 bases and 2 bases, with 13 bases remaining between them.

V and J are TRBV30 and TRBJ1-2; no firm D call. Germline assignment: CDR1 GTSNPN and CDR2 SVGIG (reference sequence). V lost 8 bases and J lost 9, with 16 bases in between. There are 11 residues in the CDR3. In DNA form, the CDR3 reads TGTGCCAGGGAGCAGAAGGGTAGCTACACCTTC. The encoded protein is CAREQKGSYTF.

This chain links TRBV13 with TRBJ1-1, with a possible D match to TRBD1 (6 bases). The CDR3 contains 15 residues. V lost 0 bases and J 4 bases, leaving 12 bases between the germline ends. Germline CDR1 is PRHDT and CDR2 is FYEKMQ (reference sequence). CDR3 bases: TGTGCCAGCAGCTTAGGAGTGGGCAGGGGCACTGAAGCTTTCTTT. Its translation is CASSLGVGRGTEAFF. Based on the CDR3 plus reference TRBV13 and TRBJ1-1, the full variable domain is AAGVIQSPRHLIKEKRETATLKCYPIPRHDTVYWYQQGPGQDPQFLISFYEKMQSDKGSIPDRFSAQQFSDYHSELNMSSLELGDSALYFCASSLGVGRGTEAFFGQGTRLTVV.

The genes are TRBV4-1 and TRBJ1-2; 11 nucleotides line up with TRBD1. This CDR3 is 15 amino acids long. J gave up 3 bases and V 1 base, and 1 base lay outside the gene matches. Germline lookup yields CDR1 MGHRA and CDR2 YSYEKL. The CDR3 nucleotides are TGCGCCAGCAGCCAAGGGGACAGGGGGGACTATGGCTACACCTTC. Its translation: CASSQGDRGDYGYTF.

The CDR3 DNA is TGTGCCAGTAGTCGCCGGACACCTGTATTATCCTATGGCTACACCTTC. It encodes CASSRRTPVLSYGYTF. V gene TRBV19 combines with J gene TRBJ1-2, with D tentatively TRBD1 (5 bases). Trimming shortened V by 5 bases and J by 4 bases, and 20 bases separated the two germline ends. Germline V gives CDR1 LNHDA, CDR2 SQIVND (reference sequence). There are 16 residues in the CDR3.

This clone occurred a few times. CDR3 sequence reads: CASRPRLAGVAKNIQYF. The CDR3, as DNA: TGTGCCAGCAGGCCCCGACTAGCGGGGGTAGCCAAAAACATTCAGTACTTC. V usage is TRBV2 and J usage is TRBJ2-4; 12 bases agree with TRBD2. Trimming cost V 6 bases and J 0 bases; bases outside gene matches: 6. This CDR3 comprises 17 residues. The V gene's germline CDR1 is SNHLY and CDR2 FYNNEI.

Remarks on this clone: The sample has other DNA sequences that encode this CDR3 too. This chain uses TRBV28 with TRBJ1-1; D gene uncertain. Trimming removed 5 bases from V and 3 bases from J, with 7 bases in between. CDR3 length equals 12 residues. Germline V lookup: CDR1 MDHEN, CDR2 SYDVKM. The CDR3 sequence: CASSLLYTEAFF. Here the CDR3 DNA reads TGTGCCAGCAGTCTTCTCTACACTGAAGCTTTCTTT.